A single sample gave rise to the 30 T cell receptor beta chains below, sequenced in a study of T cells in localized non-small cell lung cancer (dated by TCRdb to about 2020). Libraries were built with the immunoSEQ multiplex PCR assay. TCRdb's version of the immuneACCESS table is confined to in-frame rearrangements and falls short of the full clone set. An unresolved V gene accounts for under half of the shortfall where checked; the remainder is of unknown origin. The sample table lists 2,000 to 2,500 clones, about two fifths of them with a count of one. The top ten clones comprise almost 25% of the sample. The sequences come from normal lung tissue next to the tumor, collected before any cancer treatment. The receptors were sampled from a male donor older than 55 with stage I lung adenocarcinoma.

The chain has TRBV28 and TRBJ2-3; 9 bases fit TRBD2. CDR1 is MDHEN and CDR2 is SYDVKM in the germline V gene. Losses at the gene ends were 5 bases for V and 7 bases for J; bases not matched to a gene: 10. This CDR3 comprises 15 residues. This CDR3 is CASSTPSGAVYTQYF. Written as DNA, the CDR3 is TGTGCCAGCAGTACTCCTAGCGGGGCCGTTTATACGCAGTATTTT.

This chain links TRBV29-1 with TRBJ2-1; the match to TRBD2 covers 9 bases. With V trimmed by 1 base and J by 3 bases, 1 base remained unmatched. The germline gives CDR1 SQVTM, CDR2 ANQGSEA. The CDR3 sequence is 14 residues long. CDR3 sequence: CSVEGSGGYNEQFF. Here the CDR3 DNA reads TGCAGCGTTGAAGGTAGCGGGGGCTACAATGAGCAGTTCTTC.

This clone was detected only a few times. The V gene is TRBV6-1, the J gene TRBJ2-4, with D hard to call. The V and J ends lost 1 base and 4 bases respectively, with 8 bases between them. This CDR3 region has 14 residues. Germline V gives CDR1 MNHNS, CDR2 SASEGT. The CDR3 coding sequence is TGTGCCAGCAGTGAAGTAGGTGGGAAAAACATTCAGTACTTC. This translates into CASSEVGGKNIQYF.

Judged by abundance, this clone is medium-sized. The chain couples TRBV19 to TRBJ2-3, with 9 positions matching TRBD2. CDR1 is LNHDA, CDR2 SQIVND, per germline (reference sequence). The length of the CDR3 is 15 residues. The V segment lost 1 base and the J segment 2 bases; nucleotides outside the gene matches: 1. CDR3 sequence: CASSIASGATDTQYF. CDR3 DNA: TGTGCCAGTAGTATAGCTAGCGGGGCCACAGATACGCAGTATTTT.

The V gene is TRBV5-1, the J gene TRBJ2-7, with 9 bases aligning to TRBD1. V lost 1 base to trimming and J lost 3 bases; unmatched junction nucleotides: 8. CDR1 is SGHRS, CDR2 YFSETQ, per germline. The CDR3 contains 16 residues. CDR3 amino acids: CASSLTPGQGLYEQYF. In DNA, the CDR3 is TGCGCCAGCAGCTTGACGCCGGGACAGGGCCTCTACGAGCAGTACTTC.

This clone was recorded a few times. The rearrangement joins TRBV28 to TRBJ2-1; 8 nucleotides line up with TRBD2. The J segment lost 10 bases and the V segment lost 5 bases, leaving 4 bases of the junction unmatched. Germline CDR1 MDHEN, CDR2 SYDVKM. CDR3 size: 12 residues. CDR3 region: CASSTQRGEQFF. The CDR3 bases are TGTGCCAGCAGTACTCAGCGGGGGGAGCAGTTCTTC. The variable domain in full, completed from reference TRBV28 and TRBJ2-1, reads DVKVTQSSRYLVKRTGEKVFLECVQDMDHENMFWYRQDPGLGLRLIYFSYDVKMKEKGDIPEGYSVSREKKERFSLILESASTNQTSMYLCASSTQRGEQFFGPGTRLTVL.

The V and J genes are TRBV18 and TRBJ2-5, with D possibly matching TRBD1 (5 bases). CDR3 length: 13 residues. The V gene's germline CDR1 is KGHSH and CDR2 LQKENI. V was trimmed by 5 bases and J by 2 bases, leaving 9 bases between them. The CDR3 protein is CASSVRTQETQYF. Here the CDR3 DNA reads TGTGCCAGCTCAGTCCGGACACAAGAGACCCAGTACTTC.

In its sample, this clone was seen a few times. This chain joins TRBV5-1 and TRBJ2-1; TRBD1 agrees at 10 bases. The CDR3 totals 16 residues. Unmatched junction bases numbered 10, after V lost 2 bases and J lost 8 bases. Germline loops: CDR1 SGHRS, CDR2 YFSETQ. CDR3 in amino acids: CASSLFGTGVSDEQFF. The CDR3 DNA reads TGCGCCAGCAGCTTATTTGGGACAGGGGTCTCCGATGAGCAGTTCTTC.

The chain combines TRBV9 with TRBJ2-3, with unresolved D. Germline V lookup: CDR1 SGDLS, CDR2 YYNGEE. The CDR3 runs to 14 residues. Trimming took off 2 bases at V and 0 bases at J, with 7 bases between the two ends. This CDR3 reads CASSVPDSTDTQYF. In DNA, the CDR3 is TGTGCCAGCAGCGTTCCGGATAGCACAGATACGCAGTATTTT.

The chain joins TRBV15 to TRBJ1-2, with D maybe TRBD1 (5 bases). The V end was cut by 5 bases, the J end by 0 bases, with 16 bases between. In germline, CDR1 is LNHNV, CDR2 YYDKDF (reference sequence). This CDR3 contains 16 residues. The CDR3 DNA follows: TGTGCCACCAGCCCCGGCGGAATGACAGCTAACTATGGCTACACCTTC. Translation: CATSPGGMTANYGYTF.

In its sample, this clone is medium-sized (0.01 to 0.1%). The CDR3 loop reads CASSAPTGGPSGELFF. The DNA for the CDR3 is TGTGCCAGCAGCGCCCCCACGGGGGGGCCAAGCGGGGAGCTGTTTTTT. The chain couples TRBV9 to TRBJ2-2, with 8 bases identical to TRBD2. Germline lookup yields CDR1 SGDLS and CDR2 YYNGEE. J lost 7 bases, V lost 3 bases, and 11 bases had no gene match. This CDR3 spans 16 amino acids.

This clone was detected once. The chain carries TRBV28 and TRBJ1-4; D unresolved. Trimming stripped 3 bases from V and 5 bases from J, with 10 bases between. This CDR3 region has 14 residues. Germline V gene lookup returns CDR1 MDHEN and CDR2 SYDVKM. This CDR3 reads CASSLGGENEKLFF. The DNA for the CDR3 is TGTGCCAGCAGTTTGGGCGGAGAGAATGAAAAACTGTTTTTT.

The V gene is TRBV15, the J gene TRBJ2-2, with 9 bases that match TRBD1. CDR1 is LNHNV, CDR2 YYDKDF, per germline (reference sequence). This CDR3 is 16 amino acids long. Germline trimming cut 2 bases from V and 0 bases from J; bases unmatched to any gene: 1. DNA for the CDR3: TGTGCCACCAGCAGACGGACAGGGGCGAACACCGGGGAGCTGTTTTTT. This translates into CATSRRTGANTGELFF. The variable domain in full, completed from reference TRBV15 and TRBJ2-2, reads DAMVIQNPRYQVTQFGKPVTLSCSQTLNHNVMYWYQQKSSQAPKLLFHYYDKDFNNEADTPDNFQSRRPNTSFCFLDIRSPGLGDTAMYLCATSRRTGANTGELFFGEGSRLTVL.

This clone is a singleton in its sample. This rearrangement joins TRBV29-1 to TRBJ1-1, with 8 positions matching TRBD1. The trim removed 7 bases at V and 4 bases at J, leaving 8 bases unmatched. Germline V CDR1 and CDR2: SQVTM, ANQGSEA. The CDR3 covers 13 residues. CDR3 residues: CSARTGGSTEAFF. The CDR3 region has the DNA TGCAGCGCCCGAACAGGGGGGAGCACTGAAGCTTTCTTT.

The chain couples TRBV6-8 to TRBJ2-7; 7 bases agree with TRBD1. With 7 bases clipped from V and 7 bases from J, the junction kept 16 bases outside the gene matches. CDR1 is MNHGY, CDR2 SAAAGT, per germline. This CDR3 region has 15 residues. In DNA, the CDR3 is TGTGCCAGCACTTCCCGGGACAGACTTCCTACAGAGCAGTACTTC. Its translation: CASTSRDRLPTEQYF.

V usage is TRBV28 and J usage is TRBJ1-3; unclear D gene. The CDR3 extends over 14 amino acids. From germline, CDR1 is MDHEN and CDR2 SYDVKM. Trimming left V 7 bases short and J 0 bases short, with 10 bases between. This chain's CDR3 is CASIGPSSGNTIYF. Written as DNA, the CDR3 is TGTGCCAGCATCGGGCCCTCCTCTGGAAACACCATATATTTT.

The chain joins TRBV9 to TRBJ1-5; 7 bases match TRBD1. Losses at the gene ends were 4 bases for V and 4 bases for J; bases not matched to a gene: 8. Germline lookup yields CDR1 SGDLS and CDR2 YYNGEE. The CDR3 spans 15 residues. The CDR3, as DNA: TGTGCCAGCAGCCGAGAGGGGGCGAGAAATCAGCCCCAGCATTTT. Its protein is CASSREGARNQPQHF.

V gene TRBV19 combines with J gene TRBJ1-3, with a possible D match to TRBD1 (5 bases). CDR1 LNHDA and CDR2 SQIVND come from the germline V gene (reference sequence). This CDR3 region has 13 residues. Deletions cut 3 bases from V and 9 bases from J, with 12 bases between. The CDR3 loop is CASSIWTGTTIYF. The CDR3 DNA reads TGTGCCAGTAGTATTTGGACGGGGACCACCATATATTTT.

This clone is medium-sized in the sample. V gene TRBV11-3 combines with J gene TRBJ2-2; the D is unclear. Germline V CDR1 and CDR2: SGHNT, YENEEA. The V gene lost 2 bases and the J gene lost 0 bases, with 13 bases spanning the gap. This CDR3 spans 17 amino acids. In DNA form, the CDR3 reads TGTGCCAGCAGCTTAATGGACGTCTCCTCGAACACCGGGGAGCTGTTTTTT. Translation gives CASSLMDVSSNTGELFF.

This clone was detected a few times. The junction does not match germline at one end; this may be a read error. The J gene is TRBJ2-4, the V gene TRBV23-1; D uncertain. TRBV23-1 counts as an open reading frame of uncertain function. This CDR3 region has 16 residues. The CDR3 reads CASSPHSSPSNGPMHF. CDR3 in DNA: TGCGCCAGCAGTCCCCACAGCTCCCCATCGAATGGACCGATGCACTTC.

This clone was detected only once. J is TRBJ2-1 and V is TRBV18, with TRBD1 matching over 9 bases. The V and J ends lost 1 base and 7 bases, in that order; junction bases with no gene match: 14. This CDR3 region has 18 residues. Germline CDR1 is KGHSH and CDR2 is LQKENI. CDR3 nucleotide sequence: TGTGCCAGCTCACCACTGCTCCGGGACAGGGTAGATGGTAATGAGCAGTTCTTC. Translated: CASSPLLRDRVDGNEQFF.

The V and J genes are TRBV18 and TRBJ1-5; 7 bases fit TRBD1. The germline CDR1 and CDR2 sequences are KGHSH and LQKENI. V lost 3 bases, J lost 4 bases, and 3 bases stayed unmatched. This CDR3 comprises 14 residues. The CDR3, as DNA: TGTGCCAGCTCACCCCAGGGGGAAAATCAGCCCCAGCATTTT. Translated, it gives CASSPQGENQPQHF.

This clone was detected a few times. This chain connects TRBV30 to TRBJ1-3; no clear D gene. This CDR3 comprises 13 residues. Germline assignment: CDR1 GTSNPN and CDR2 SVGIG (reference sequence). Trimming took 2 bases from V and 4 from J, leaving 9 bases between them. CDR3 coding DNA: TGTGCCTGGAGTAAGAGTCTAGGAAACACCATATATTTT. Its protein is CAWSKSLGNTIYF.

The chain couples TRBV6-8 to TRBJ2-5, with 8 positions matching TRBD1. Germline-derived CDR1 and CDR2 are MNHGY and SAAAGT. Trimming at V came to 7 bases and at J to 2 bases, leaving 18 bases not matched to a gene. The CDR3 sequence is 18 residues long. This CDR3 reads CASKPLLLGQGEQETQYF. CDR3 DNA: TGTGCCAGCAAGCCCCTCCTGCTCGGACAGGGCGAGCAAGAGACCCAGTACTTC.

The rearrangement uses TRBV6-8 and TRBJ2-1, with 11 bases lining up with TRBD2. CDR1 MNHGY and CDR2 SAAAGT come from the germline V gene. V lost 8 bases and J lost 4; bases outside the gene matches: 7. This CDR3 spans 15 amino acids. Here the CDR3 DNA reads TGTGCCAGCTTGAAGACTAGCGGGGTTTACAATGAGCAGTTCTTC. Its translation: CASLKTSGVYNEQFF.

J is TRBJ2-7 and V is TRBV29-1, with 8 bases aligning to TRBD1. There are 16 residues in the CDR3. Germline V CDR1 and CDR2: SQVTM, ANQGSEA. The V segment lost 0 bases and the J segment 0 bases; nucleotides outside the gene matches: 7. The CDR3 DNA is TGCAGCGTTGAAGAAGGCGAGACAGGGGCCTCCTACGAGCAGTACTTC. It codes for CSVEEGETGASYEQYF.

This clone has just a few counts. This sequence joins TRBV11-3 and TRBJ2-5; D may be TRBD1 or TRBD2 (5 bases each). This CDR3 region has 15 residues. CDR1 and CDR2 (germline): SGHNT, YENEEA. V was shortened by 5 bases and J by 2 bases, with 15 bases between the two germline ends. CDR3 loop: CASSGTRTLQETQYF. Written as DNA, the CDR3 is TGTGCCAGCAGCGGGACGCGGACCCTACAAGAGACCCAGTACTTC.

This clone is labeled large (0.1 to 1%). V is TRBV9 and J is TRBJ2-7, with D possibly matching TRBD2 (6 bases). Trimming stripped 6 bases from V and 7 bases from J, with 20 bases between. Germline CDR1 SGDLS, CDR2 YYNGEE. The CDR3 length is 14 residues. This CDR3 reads CASTPSAGNGEQYF. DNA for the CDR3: TGTGCCAGCACCCCCAGTGCGGGGAATGGGGAGCAGTACTTC.

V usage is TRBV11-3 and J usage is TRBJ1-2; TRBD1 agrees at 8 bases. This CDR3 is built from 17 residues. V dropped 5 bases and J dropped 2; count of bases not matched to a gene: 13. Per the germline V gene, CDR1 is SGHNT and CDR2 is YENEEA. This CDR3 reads CASSDDRVGQENYGYTF. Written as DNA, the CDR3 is TGTGCCAGCAGCGACGACAGGGTGGGACAGGAGAACTATGGCTACACCTTC.

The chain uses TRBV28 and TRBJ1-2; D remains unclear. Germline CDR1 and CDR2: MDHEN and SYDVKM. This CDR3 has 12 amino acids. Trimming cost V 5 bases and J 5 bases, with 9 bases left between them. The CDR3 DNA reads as TGTGCCAGCAGTGACAATATATATGGCTACACCTTC. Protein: CASSDNIYGYTF.